The present entry profiles one T cell receptor (beta chain) with its context. The antigen remains undetermined. This record comes from a study of shared clonotypes between healthy human individuals. Points from the study as a whole: What limited the represented genetic and exposure-history diversity was the small number of donors.

Libraries were prepared by immunoSEQ multiplex PCR; TCRdb keeps only in-frame clonotypes and omits some of them. The sample lists 2 million or so clones; approximately 94% were seen once. CDR1 is SSHAT, CDR2 FNYEAQ, per germline (reference sequence). The CDR3 is 13 residues long. Naivety among CD8 cells was defined by CD45RO negativity and positive CCR7 selection, thereby excluding terminally differentiated effector memory CD45RA+ cells. The chain couples TRBV7-7 to TRBJ2-3; possible D gene TRBD2, 5 bases. The clonotype originates from a man between 18 and 29 years old in good health. Material for sequencing was naive CD8+ T cells sorted from blood. The CDR3 sequence: CASVAGYFNTQYF. In DNA, the CDR3 is TGTGCTAGCGTGGCAGGATACTTTAATACGCAGTATTTT.